This T cell receptor (beta chain) was documented in a study of blood T cell repertoires in COVID-19. About the research overall: T cells, B-cell-depleted T cells, or PBMCs supplied cDNA or gDNA.

Assay used: immunoSEQ multiplex PCR; TCRdb lists only in-frame clones, some missing. Seen here are hundreds of thousands of clones, less than 90% observed once, and the top ten hold roughly 7.3%. Sequenced input: peripheral blood. This clonotype was sampled from a woman aged 45-60 years with COVID-19, enrolled during active disease.

CDR3 nucleotide sequence: TGTGCCAGCAGCCAAGATCGACAGGGGGCCTACGAGCAGTACTTC. Translation: CASSQDRQGAYEQYF. The chain has TRBV3-1 (or the pseudogene TRBV3-2) and TRBJ2-7; 9 positions agree with TRBD1. Losses at the gene ends were 0 bases for V and 2 bases for J; bases not matched to a gene: 2. This CDR3 region has 15 residues. CDR1 is LGHDT and CDR2 is YNNKEL in the germline V gene (reference sequence).